This T cell receptor (beta chain) emerged from a study of shared clonotypes between healthy human individuals. The deep-level immunoSEQ assay was used. Methods used by the authors: Filtering differed, since immunoSEQ gave only junction sequences and no quality scores. Measured with immunoSEQ multiplex PCR; TCRdb has only the in-frame clones, and not every one. V, J and clone size derive from that table, while D and trimming were established from the DNA sequence. Of more than 2,000,000 clones listed, approximately 93% are singletons. As regards this clone: Its antigen is undetermined.

Notes on the study in general: Incompleteness in sorted-subset sequencing, despite large depth, was shown by rarefaction.

With 3 bases removed from V and 0 bases from J, the gap between germline ends came to 13 bases. The germline gives CDR1 SGHRS, CDR2 YFSETQ. The CDR3 is made up of 17 amino acids. The sequence was collected from a man in his late teens or twenties in good health. Some clones in this sample may be carry-over from other donors' samples. This chain uses TRBV5-1 with TRBJ2-6; no definite D call. Material: naive CD4+ T cells from PBMCs. The subset: CD45RA+ positively selected. CDR3 sequence: CASSSHTEHSGANVLTF. The CDR3 DNA is TGCGCCAGCAGCTCCCATACAGAGCACTCTGGGGCCAACGTCCTGACTTTC.